This is a list of T cell receptor beta chains from one sample in a study of T-cell reconstitution after alpha-beta-depleted transplantation in children. Via MiXCR, TCRdb re-called the PCR reads, giving one row per CDR3 protein. The sample lists about 90,000 distinct CDR3 sequences; roughly 8.8% were seen once. Sequenced material: PBMCs from the stem cell graft donor, taken from the stem cell graft. The receptors stem from a human donor who donated a stem cell graft to a child with congenital amegakaryocytic thrombocytopenia. The CDR3 runs from the conserved cysteine through the conserved F or W. A D gene is named only where the DNA matches it firmly. Only part of the rows carry a size: once, few, many, or a class if the clone is expanded.

j_call v_call clone_size d_call cdr3_nt cdr3_aa
TRBJ2-5 TRBV28 many TRBD1 TGTGCCAGCAGTGGACAGGTGCGGATTGAGACCCAGTACTTC CASSGQVRIETQYF
TRBJ2-7 TRBV20-1 NA NA TGCAGTGCTACGGACAGAACCTACGAGCAGTACTTC CSATDRTYEQYF
TRBJ2-1 TRBV16 many NA TGTGCCAGCAGCCAATCTATGGTTGAGCAGTTCTTC CASSQSMVEQFF
TRBJ2-3 TRBV12-3/TRBV12-4 many TRBD1 TGTGCCACTCTCGGGACAGGGGGCTTCGGGACGCAGTATTTT CATLGTGGFGTQYF
TRBJ2-7 TRBV27 many TRBD2 TGTGCCAGCAGTATGATTATGCGGGGGGCATCTGACGAGCAGTACTTC CASSMIMRGASDEQYF
TRBJ1-2 TRBV5-1 many NA TGCGCCAGCAGCCCGAATTTTAACTATGGCTACACCTTC CASSPNFNYGYTF
TRBJ2-2 TRBV27 NA NA TGTGCCAGCAGTTTATTGGGCGGGGAGCTGTTTTTT CASSLLGGELFF
TRBJ1-6 TRBV12-3/TRBV12-4 many NA TGTGCCAGCAGTTTGACAGGTCGGAATTCACCCCTCCACTTT CASSLTGRNSPLHF
TRBJ1-1 TRBV20-1 many NA TGCAGTGCTAGAGTCGGGGGGAGGAACACTGAAGCTTTCTTT CSARVGGRNTEAFF
TRBJ2-7 TRBV20-1 many NA TGCAGTGCTAGAGGGCTGGAGGCCCAAGCCTACGAGCAGTACTTC CSARGLEAQAYEQYF
TRBJ1-5 TRBV28 many TRBD1 TGTGCCAGCAGCCAGACAGGGATGAATCAGCCCCAGCATTTT CASSQTGMNQPQHF
TRBJ2-7 TRBV5-1 many NA TGCGCCAGCGCCTCAGACGGGGGCAACGAGCAGTACTTC CASASDGGNEQYF
TRBJ1-2 TRBV3-1 many NA TGTGCCAGCAGCCAAGAGTCTTGGGAGGCCTATGGCTACACCTTC CASSQESWEAYGYTF
TRBJ1-1 TRBV28 many NA TGTGCCAGCAGTTTAGGTGGCAGGGACACTGAAGCTTTCTTT CASSLGGRDTEAFF
TRBJ1-1 TRBV19 NA NA TGTGCCAGTAGTAACCAGGACACTGAAGCTTTCTTT CASSNQDTEAFF
TRBJ2-3 TRBV7-2 many NA TGTGCCAGCAGCTTACTTTGGGGGGCCACAGATACGCAGTATTTT CASSLLWGATDTQYF
TRBJ2-1 TRBV20-1 many TRBD1 TGCAGTGCAAGGGGACAGGGCTCCTACAATGAGCAGTTCTTC CSARGQGSYNEQFF
TRBJ2-3 TRBV5-6 many TRBD2 TGTGCCAGCAGCGCCGGGACTAGCGGCGTAGATACGCAGTATTTT CASSAGTSGVDTQYF
TRBJ1-6 TRBV7-8 many NA TGTGCCAGCAGCTTAAATGTAGTCGGAAATTCACCCCTCCACTTT CASSLNVVGNSPLHF
TRBJ2-7 TRBV4-2 once TRBD2 TGTGCCATCAGCGCTGGCGTGGAAACTAGCGGGGCGGGCGAGCAGTACTTC CAISAGVETSGAGEQYF
TRBJ2-1 TRBV12-3/TRBV12-4 many NA TGTGCCAGCAGTTCCAGGGGCGCGGAGTACAATGAGCAGTTCTTC CASSSRGAEYNEQFF
TRBJ2-1 TRBV5-6 NA NA TGTGCCAGCAGCGCCCGGGTCCTCTCCTACAATGAGCAGTTCTTC CASSARVLSYNEQFF
TRBJ2-3 TRBV24-1 NA TRBD2 TGTGCCACCAGTCGTGGAGCGGGGCCCACAGATACGCAGTATTTT CATSRGAGPTDTQYF
TRBJ1-6 TRBV30 many TRBD1 TGTGCCTCATTGGGGACAGAAGATTCACCCCTCCACTTT CASLGTEDSPLHF
TRBJ1-2 TRBV20-1 many NA TGCAGGCCGGGTACTAGGGGCGGCTACACCTTC CRPGTRGGYTF
TRBJ2-1 TRBV20-1 many NA TGCAGTGCCTCCCCGAGCGGGCCAAGAATTTTCAATGAGCAGTTCTTC CSASPSGPRIFNEQFF
TRBJ2-3 TRBV30 few NA TGTGCCTGGAGTGCCTCGACAGGAGCTACGCAGTATTTT CAWSASTGATQYF
TRBJ2-1 TRBV11-2 many TRBD2 TGTGCCAGCAGCTTAAATGAGGGAGGGCCTTGGAATGAGCAGTTCTTC CASSLNEGGPWNEQFF
TRBJ1-5 TRBV6-2/TRBV6-3 many TRBD1 TGTGCCAGCAGTTCCGAGGACGCGGGCAGGGGGTATAGTCTATATCGCAATCAGCCCCAGCATTTT CASSSEDAGRGYSLYRNQPQHF
TRBJ2-1 TRBV7-2 many NA TGTGCCAGTAGGACCGGGTTAGTTGCCCGAGGCGATGAGCAGTTCTTC CASRTGLVARGDEQFF
TRBJ1-5 TRBV19 NA NA TGTGCCAGTAGTATCAGGGATCAGCCCCAGCATTTT CASSIRDQPQHF
TRBJ1-3 TRBV6-5 many NA TGTGCCAGCAGTTACTCGATCAGCTCTGGAAACACCATATATTTT CASSYSISSGNTIYF
TRBJ2-5 TRBV5-1 many NA TGCGCCAGCAGCTTGAACAGGTGGGAGACCCAGTACTTC CASSLNRWETQYF
TRBJ2-1 TRBV5-1 many TRBD1 TGCGCCAGCAGCTTGGGACAGGGGGCGAATGAGCAGTTCTTC CASSLGQGANEQFF
TRBJ2-5 TRBV24-1 many NA TGTGCCACCAGTGACCCCACAGGGACCGGGAAGACCCAGTACTTC CATSDPTGTGKTQYF
TRBJ2-7 TRBV28 many NA TGTGCCAGCAGTCCTCTGGGGACCTACGAGCAGTACTTC CASSPLGTYEQYF
TRBJ1-6 TRBV6-2/TRBV6-3 NA TRBD1 TGTGCCAGCAATGGACAGGCGGGAAATTCACCCCTCCACTTT CASNGQAGNSPLHF
TRBJ2-7 TRBV29-1 many NA TGCAGCGTTGAAGATAGAGGCCAGACTTCCTACGAGCAGTACTTC CSVEDRGQTSYEQYF
TRBJ2-5 TRBV20-1 many NA TGCAGTGCTAGAGTGCGGGAGACCCAGTACTTC CSARVRETQYF
TRBJ1-1 TRBV5-1 medium-sized NA TGCGCCAGCAGCTTGGCATTTAGGACTGAAGCTTTCTTT CASSLAFRTEAFF
TRBJ2-3 TRBV20-1 many NA TGCAGTGCTGGAGGAGGGCCAGATACGCAGTATTTT CSAGGGPDTQYF
TRBJ2-7 TRBV11-2 NA NA TGTGCCAGCAGCTTCGGATGGTCCACCTACGAGCAGTACTTC CASSFGWSTYEQYF
TRBJ2-5 TRBV5-1 many NA TGCGCCAGCAGCTTGGTACCCGGACCGACAGAGACCCAGTACTTC CASSLVPGPTETQYF
TRBJ1-1 TRBV12-3/TRBV12-4 many NA TGTGCCAGCACCCTTATTGGGACTGAAGCTTTCTTT CASTLIGTEAFF
TRBJ2-5 TRBV4-1 many NA TGCGCCAGCAGCCAAGGAATAGTACAAGAGACCCAGTACTTC CASSQGIVQETQYF
TRBJ1-1 TRBV3-1 many NA TGTGCCAGCAGCCAACCCGGGTTGGGCACTGAAGCTTTCTTT CASSQPGLGTEAFF
TRBJ2-1 TRBV7-6 many NA TGTGCCAGCAGCCCAGATCCGCGGACTAACTACAATGAGCAGTTCTTC CASSPDPRTNYNEQFF
TRBJ1-3 TRBV11-2 few NA TGTGCCAGCAGCCCGGGCCCCCGTTCCAAAGGAAACACCATATATTTT CASSPGPRSKGNTIYF
TRBJ2-3 TRBV7-2 few NA TGTGCCAGCAGCTGGGACACAGATACGCAGTATTTT CASSWDTDTQYF
TRBJ2-4 TRBV20-1 many TRBD2 TGCAGTGCCCATCACCCGGGACTAGCAGTAGCCAAAAACATTCAGTACTTC CSAHHPGLAVAKNIQYF
TRBJ2-5 TRBV7-7 many NA TGTGCCAGCAGCCCCGAACTGTCTTCGGAGACCCAGTACTTC CASSPELSSETQYF
TRBJ1-5 TRBV7-2 many NA TGTGCCAGCAGCGGCAGTGGTAGCAATCAGCCCCAGCATTTT CASSGSGSNQPQHF
TRBJ1-6 TRBV4-2 many NA TGTGCCAGCAGCCAAGGGGGAGGTCTGGGCTATAATTCACCCCTCCACTTT CASSQGGGLGYNSPLHF
TRBJ2-1 TRBV5-6 many NA TGTGCCAGCAGCTCCCCGGGGAGCAATGAGCAGTTCTTC CASSSPGSNEQFF
TRBJ1-6 TRBV27 many NA TGTGCCAGCAGCGACAGTAGCTCACCCCTCCACTTT CASSDSSSPLHF
TRBJ2-3 TRBV20-1 many NA TGCAGTGCTAAGGAGGTCACAGATACGCAGTATTTT CSAKEVTDTQYF
TRBJ1-1 TRBV5-6 many NA TGTGCCAGCAGCTTGGACCTGATGAACACTGAAGCTTTCTTT CASSLDLMNTEAFF
TRBJ1-1 TRBV20-1 once NA TGCAGTGCTAGTATGGACAGTAGGACTGAAGCTTTCTTT CSASMDSRTEAFF